This T cell receptor (beta chain) was retrieved from a study of PD-L1 blockade in urothelial cancer listed by TCRdb under 2017. With regard to the full study: All patients started therapy in the mid-2010s and received atezolizumab 1,200 mg intravenously every 3 weeks. Blood samples were analyzed 3 weeks after the start of treatment (second dose) and 6 weeks after the start of treatment. Blood samples yielded a median of about 150,000 T cells and approximately 83,000 unique TCRs, with median clonality 0.080. In the same patients, whole exome sequencing and RNA sequencing of pretreatment tumors were performed in addition to TCR sequencing. Somatic, immune and clinical correlates of response to PD-L1 blockade with atezolizumab in urothelial cancer were the focus of an exploratory multi-omic analysis. Patients had an ECOG performance status of 0 or 1 and had received between 0 and 3 prior chemotherapy regimens. Durable clinical benefit was defined as a progression-free survival longer than 6 months, and TCR features were additionally tested against progression-free survival and overall survival. About 90% of the roughly 29 patients were males with bladder-origin urothelial cancer, and 18 of 29 reported a prior smoking history. Roughly 10 patients achieved durable clinical benefit and 20 did not. Some 30 patients had pretreatment blood TCR-seq, roughly 25 had at least one posttreatment blood collection, and roughly 25 had tumor TCR-seq. Pretreatment tumor samples, along with matched peripheral blood serially collected before and after atezolizumab treatment, were subjected to TCR sequencing. The full study reports these points: Among patients with durable benefit, tumor-associated TCR clones showed greater expansion in peripheral blood 3 weeks after treatment started (n ≈ 23, p = 0.022). Because the sample size was small (n ≈ 29) and many exploratory analyses were performed, the results are intended to be hypothesis-generating. Improved progression-free and overall survival was found to be associated with pretreatment peripheral blood TCR clonality below the median.

The time point label on this specimen signifies: pretreatment peripheral blood. The cohort comprised nearly 30 patients with locally advanced or metastatic urothelial carcinoma treated at Memorial Sloan Kettering on a trial protocol. Peripheral blood mononuclear cells were collected pretreatment and during treatment, with between 1 and 8 total time points obtained per patient. The Qiagen DNeasy Blood extraction kit was used to purify genomic DNA from total PBMCs and tumor samples. PBMCs were collected pretreatment and during treatment and were isolated and stored as previously described. Turning to this clone: Its binding antigen is unknown. Base qualities were left out, and no much larger clone turns up one base away.

Synthetic TCR analog templates were spiked into each PCR so that absolute template abundance could be estimated from read counts. The immunoSEQ assay used bias-controlled V and J gene primers to amplify TCRbeta CDR3 regions from genomic DNA. Rearranged TCRbeta segments were sequenced at approximately 20X coverage. Concerning the study's data processing: Sequencing errors were corrected by clustering, and CDR3s were annotated against IMGT so that V, D and J genes could be assigned. Downstream analyses used only productive TCRbeta rearrangements and left out out-of-frame or stop-codon sequences. To compute clonality, Shannon entropy was normalized by the log of the number of unique productive sequences and then subtracted from one. Clones differing between time points or between blood and tumor were identified by Fisher's exact test with Benjamini-Hochberg correction at adjusted p below 0.01. TCRdb stores this immuneACCESS table with in-frame sequences only. Part of the clones is absent; in the studies checked, under half of the shortfall reflects unresolved V genes, and no reason is known for the rest. V, J and clone size were drawn from that table, and D and trimming were deduced from the DNA. This sample comprises about 55,000 clones, around four fifths of them detected only once. The ten largest clonotypes hold 1% to 1.5% of the sample.

The CDR3 goes from the cysteine to the phenylalanine over 17 residues. The CDR3 DNA has 51 bases and is translated from base 1. Relative to germline, V is missing 4 bases and J is missing 2 bases, with 8 bases of the junction outside any gene match. The germline V gene encodes CDR1 SGDLS and CDR2 YYNGEE. The chain is encoded by TRBV9 joined to TRBJ2-6; TRBD1 lines up with 8 middle nucleotides. The receptor's source is a man in his fifties with urothelial cancer. The starting material was PBMCs, obtained around atezolizumab (anti-PD-L1) treatment. The nucleotides are TGTGCCAGCAGCTTCTTCCAGGGGGCAACTGGGGCCAACGTCCTGACTTTC. Its translation is CASSFFQGATGANVLTF.